Listed here are 30 T cell receptor beta chains from one sample, sequenced in a study of CD8 T cells in ankylosing spondylitis. TCRdb reprocessed the 5' RACE reads with MiXCR, giving one entry per CDR3 protein. This table holds roughly 230,000 distinct CDR3 sequences, under 12% found once. The sample was blood, either unsorted or a sorted T cell fraction (not recorded which). The receptor source for this set is a male donor with ankylosing spondylitis or in good health (not recorded which).

Only a few counts were recorded for this clonotype. The chain is built from TRBV5-1 and TRBJ2-2; 7 bases align to TRBD1. Per the germline V gene, CDR1 is SGHRS and CDR2 is YFSETQ. The V and J ends lost 5 bases and 4 bases, in that order; junction bases with no gene match: 5. The CDR3 has 14 residues. The CDR3 DNA reads as TGCGCCAGCAGTGGGACAGAGGGCACCGGGGAGCTGTTTTTT. It is translated as CASSGTEGTGELFF.

CDR3 sequence reads: CAWSVNTLGQPQHF. The CDR3 DNA is TGTGCCTGGAGTGTAAACACCCTTGGGCAGCCCCAGCATTTT. V and J are TRBV30 and TRBJ1-5; D is ambiguous. Germline-derived CDR1 and CDR2 are GTSNPN and SVGIG (reference sequence). The germline V and J ends were trimmed by 0 bases and 7 bases, with 13 bases remaining between them. The CDR3 covers 14 residues.

This clonotype was counted many times. The V call is TRBV20-1, the J call TRBJ2-3; 8 nucleotides align to TRBD1. Germline CDR1 DFQATT, CDR2 SNEGSKA (reference sequence). V gave up 0 bases and J gave up 2 bases; unmatched junction bases: 7. The CDR3 spans 16 residues. As DNA, the CDR3 is TGCAGTGCTAGAGATGAGTACAGGGGGGCCACAGATACGCAGTATTTT. Translation gives CSARDEYRGATDTQYF.

This clonotype was seen many times. The chain has TRBV27 and TRBJ1-1; D is possibly TRBD1 (6 bases). Germline values: CDR1 MNHEY, CDR2 SMNVEV (reference sequence). The V end was cut by 5 bases, the J end by 5 bases, with 18 bases between. The CDR3 covers 15 residues. This CDR3 reads CASSPSWGRGTEAFF. As DNA, the CDR3 is TGTGCCAGCAGTCCGTCCTGGGGGCGTGGGACTGAAGCTTTCTTT.

The gene calls are TRBV11-3 and TRBJ1-1; 9 positions match TRBD1. This CDR3 comprises 14 residues. Germline V gene lookup returns CDR1 SGHNT and CDR2 YENEEA. V dropped 5 bases and J dropped 5; count of bases not matched to a gene: 6. The DNA of the CDR3 is TGTGCCAGCAGCCGTGGACAGGGGAGAACTGAAGCTTTCTTT. Translating it yields CASSRGQGRTEAFF.

The chain combines TRBV30 with TRBJ1-6; no definite D call. The CDR3 has 13 amino acids. The germline gives CDR1 GTSNPN, CDR2 SVGIG (reference sequence). Trimming shortened V by 0 bases and J by 9 bases, and 9 bases separated the two germline ends. DNA of the CDR3: TGTGCCTGGAGTGTACGGCTAGGTTCACCCCTCCACTTT. Amino acids: CAWSVRLGSPLHF.

Ten or more counts support this clonotype. The chain is built from TRBV2 and TRBJ2-3; possible D gene TRBD1, 6 bases. V was clipped by 7 bases and J by 0 bases, with 11 bases between them. This CDR3 comprises 14 residues. Germline V gene data show CDR1 as SNHLY and CDR2 as FYNNEI. CDR3: CASNQGLSTDTQYF. CDR3 nucleotides: TGTGCCAGCAATCAGGGGTTGAGCACAGATACGCAGTATTTT.

This clonotype was seen at least ten times. The V gene is TRBV5-6, the J gene TRBJ1-1; D is unclear. Between the trimmed V and J ends, which lost 3 bases and 2 bases, there was a span of 8 bases. CDR3 length equals 13 residues. CDR1 and CDR2 from the germline V gene are SGHDT and YYEEEE. The CDR3: CASSWWDNTEAFF. The CDR3, as DNA: TGTGCCAGCAGCTGGTGGGATAACACTGAAGCTTTCTTT.

On this clonotype itself: This may stem from a read error, because a much larger clone lies one nucleotide away. This sequence joins TRBV20-1 and TRBJ2-3; perhaps TRBD1 as D (5 bases). Per the germline V gene, CDR1 is DFQATT and CDR2 is SNEGSKA (reference sequence). The CDR3 is made up of 15 amino acids. With 5 bases removed from V and 0 bases from J, the gap between germline ends came to 15 bases. In nucleotides, the CDR3 is TGCAGTGCTGAGCCAATTGGGGCGAGCACAGATACGCAGTATTTT. Residues: CSAEPIGASTDTQYF.

CDR3 coding DNA: TGCGCCAGCAGCCCCGTCCTCCGCTCTGGAAACACCATATATTTT. It translates to CASSPVLRSGNTIYF. The chain combines TRBV5-1 with TRBJ1-3; D not certain. Germline V gene sequence: CDR1 SGHRS, CDR2 YFSETQ. Trimming stripped 4 bases from V and 0 bases from J, with 11 bases between. CDR3 length equals 15 residues.

At least ten counts were recorded for this clonotype. The chain's CDR3 is CASSLGASGFTDTQYF. Written as DNA, the CDR3 is TGTGCCAGCAGCTTGGGAGCTAGCGGATTCACAGATACGCAGTATTTT. The chain uses TRBV5-4 and TRBJ2-3, with TRBD2 matching over 7 bases. With V trimmed by 0 bases and J by 2 bases, 6 bases remained unmatched. CDR1 and CDR2 from the germline V gene are SGHNT and YYREEE (reference sequence). This CDR3 has 16 residues.

This clonotype was seen more than once but under ten times. The chain carries TRBV7-9 and TRBJ2-7; no definite D call. This CDR3 region has 12 residues. CDR1 is SEHNR and CDR2 is FQNEAQ in the germline V gene (reference sequence). Trimming took 3 bases from V and 6 from J, leaving 9 bases between them. The CDR3 DNA reads TGTGCCAGCAGCTTTAATAACGGCGAGCAGTACTTC. It encodes CASSFNNGEQYF.

This clonotype came up many times. The rearrangement uses TRBV10-3 and TRBJ2-7; 7 bases match TRBD1. The germline V gene encodes CDR1 ENHRY and CDR2 SYGVKD. J lost 3 bases, V lost 5 bases, and 4 bases had no gene match. This CDR3 has 13 residues. CDR3 amino acids: CAISQDRSYEQYF. The CDR3 DNA reads as TGTGCCATCAGTCAGGACAGGAGCTACGAGCAGTACTTC.

To note about this clonotype: The junction differs from germline at one of its ends, possibly a read error. The V call is TRBV29-1, the J call TRBJ2-3; D gene uncertain. The CDR3 is 13 residues long. Germline loops: CDR1 SQVTM, CDR2 ANQGSEA. The DNA for the CDR3 is TGCAGCGCTGAAGTCGAGGAAAGACATACGCAGTATTTT. The encoded protein is CSAEVEERHTQYF.

The chain has TRBV30 and TRBJ1-5; D is possibly TRBD1 (5 bases). CDR1 GTSNPN and CDR2 SVGIG come from the germline V gene (reference sequence). The ends were cut back, 0 bases at V and 6 bases at J, with 24 bases in the middle. CDR3 length equals 18 residues. The CDR3: CAWSVGSRDTAAGQPQHF. DNA of the CDR3: TGTGCCTGGAGTGTAGGATCCAGGGATACTGCTGCGGGTCAGCCCCAGCATTTT.

This clonotype was counted many times. The rearrangement links TRBV20-1 to TRBJ2-3; D remains unclear. The CDR3 consists of 13 residues. Trimming removed 5 bases at V and 6 bases at J, with 15 bases between. CDR1 is DFQATT and CDR2 is SNEGSKA in the germline V gene (reference sequence). CDR3 region: CSAQLLATDTQYF. The DNA for the CDR3 is TGCAGTGCTCAACTCTTAGCTACCGATACGCAGTATTTT.

This clonotype occurred many times. V is TRBV5-1 and J is TRBJ2-3; perhaps TRBD2 as D (5 bases). This CDR3 spans 15 amino acids. V gave up 7 bases and J gave up 0 bases, with 15 bases separating them. In germline, CDR1 is SGHRS, CDR2 YFSETQ. The CDR3, as DNA: TGCGCCAGCTCCCCAGGCGGGCTTAGCACAGATACGCAGTATTTT. It codes for CASSPGGLSTDTQYF.

In the case of this clonotype: A much larger clone differs by one base, so this may be a read error. V and J are TRBV15 and TRBJ2-7; perhaps TRBD2 as D (6 bases). Trimming cost V 5 bases and J 2 bases, with 10 bases left between them. The CDR3 loop spans 13 amino acids. Germline V lookup: CDR1 LNHNV, CDR2 YYDKDF (reference sequence). CDR3 in amino acids: CATSGGDPYEQYF. The DNA for the CDR3 is TGTGCCACCAGCGGCGGGGACCCCTACGAGCAGTACTTC.

This clonotype was recorded at least ten times. V usage is TRBV6-1 and J usage is TRBJ1-5; 11 bases line up with TRBD1. The CDR3 totals 14 residues. The ends lost 5 bases at V and 9 bases at J; junction bases unmatched: 6. Germline V gene sequence: CDR1 MNHNS, CDR2 SASEGT. CDR3 DNA sequence: TGTGCCAGCAGTATGGACAGGGGGCCTTGGCCCCAGCATTTT. Its protein is CASSMDRGPWPQHF.

This clonotype was recorded many times. The chain carries TRBV12-3 or TRBV12-4 and TRBJ2-5, with D tentatively TRBD1 or TRBD2 (6 bases each). The ends were cut back, 1 base at V and 4 bases at J, with 10 bases in the middle. The CDR3 contains 14 residues. Here the CDR3 reads CASSLEGGPETQYF. The CDR3 DNA reads TGTGCCAGCAGTTTAGAGGGGGGCCCAGAGACCCAGTACTTC.

In regard to this clonotype: This could be a read error, since a much larger clone is one nucleotide away. V gene TRBV20-1 combines with J gene TRBJ2-5; no reliable D call. Deletions cut 6 bases from V and 7 bases from J, with 18 bases between. Germline lookup yields CDR1 DFQATT and CDR2 SNEGSKA (reference sequence). The CDR3 is 13 residues long. CDR3: CSALSRSRATQYF. CDR3 nucleotides: TGCAGTGCCCTGAGTCGGTCTAGGGCGACCCAGTACTTC.

This clonotype was recorded a few times. The chain carries TRBV4-1 and TRBJ2-2, with TRBD2 matching 8 bases. V lost 0 bases to trimming and J lost 4 bases; unmatched junction nucleotides: 4. Germline-derived CDR1 and CDR2 are MGHRA and YSYEKL. This CDR3 is built from 16 residues. This chain's CDR3 is CASSQDGGGSTGELFF. DNA of the CDR3: TGCGCCAGCAGCCAAGATGGCGGGGGGTCCACCGGGGAGCTGTTTTTT.

The V gene is TRBV14, the J gene TRBJ2-4, with TRBD2 identical over 9 bases. V gave up 1 base and J gave up 13 bases; unmatched junction bases: 11. Germline CDR1 and CDR2: SGHDN and FVKESK. The CDR3 has 15 residues. The CDR3 DNA is TGTGCCAGCAGCCAAGGTCTAGCGGGACCCATCTCACAGTACTTC. Translating it yields CASSQGLAGPISQYF.

This clonotype was recorded at least ten times. This chain links TRBV5-1 with TRBJ1-4; D is unclear. Per germline, CDR1 SGHRS and CDR2 YFSETQ. Trimming stripped 9 bases from V and 6 bases from J, with 15 bases between. CDR3 length: 13 residues. The CDR3 bases are TGCGCCACTAGAGACCCGGTAGATGAAAAACTGTTTTTT. Translating it yields CATRDPVDEKLFF.

In its sample, this clonotype was seen a few times. The chain carries TRBV20-1 and TRBJ1-1; TRBD1 agrees at 9 bases. From germline, CDR1 is DFQATT and CDR2 SNEGSKA (reference sequence). Trimming took 2 bases from V and 10 from J; bases not matched to a gene: 8. The CDR3 extends over 13 amino acids. The chain's CDR3 is CSARSDRGGVAFF. DNA of the CDR3: TGCAGTGCTAGATCGGACAGGGGAGGAGTAGCTTTCTTT.

This clonotype was picked up many times. The chain employs TRBV12-3 or TRBV12-4 and TRBJ2-3, with D unresolved. The CDR3 is 12 amino acids. V lost 6 bases and J 4 bases, leaving 8 bases between the germline ends. CDR3 residues: CASRIGADTQYF. The CDR3 DNA sequence: TGTGCCAGCAGGATAGGCGCAGATACGCAGTATTTT.

This clonotype was counted many times. The chain joins TRBV6-1 to TRBJ1-1; D not resolved. Trimming removed 4 bases at V and 2 bases at J, with 8 bases between. CDR3 length equals 13 residues. CDR1 and CDR2 from the germline V gene are MNHNS and SASEGT. CDR3 nucleotides: TGTGCCAGCAGTGCTACGGACAACACTGAAGCTTTCTTT. Residues: CASSATDNTEAFF.

The V gene is TRBV6-1, the J gene TRBJ2-1; 8 bases match TRBD1. Germline V gene sequence: CDR1 MNHNS, CDR2 SASEGT. The CDR3 is 15 residues long. The junction had 11 bases not matched to a gene; V was cut back by 6 bases and J by 7 bases. The CDR3 sequence: CASSPATGASNEQFF. The CDR3 bases are TGTGCCAGCAGCCCCGCGACAGGGGCGTCTAATGAGCAGTTCTTC.

There are many counts of this clonotype. The V gene is TRBV20-1, the J gene TRBJ1-3, with D possibly TRBD1 on 5 matching bases. The V end lost 3 bases, the J end lost 0 bases, and 12 bases lay between the germline ends. The CDR3 loop spans 15 amino acids. Germline V gene data show CDR1 as DFQATT and CDR2 as SNEGSKA (reference sequence). CDR3 in DNA: TGCAGTGCTAGTTCGGGGCAGAGCTCTGGAAACACCATATATTTT. The encoded protein is CSASSGQSSGNTIYF.

The table lists this clonotype with a few counts. This chain connects TRBV19 to TRBJ1-1; perhaps TRBD1 as D (5 bases). There are 13 residues in the CDR3. CDR1 and CDR2 from the germline V gene are LNHDA and SQIVND (reference sequence). Trimming pared 5 bases from V and 5 bases from J, leaving 12 bases between. The DNA for the CDR3 is TGTGCCAGTAGTTTCAGGGATCAGACTGAAGCTTTCTTT. Protein: CASSFRDQTEAFF.